This T cell receptor (beta chain) was recovered during a study of cytomegalovirus exposure and HLA in healthy donors. Overall study results and limits: Cytomegalovirus association was listed for about 170 TCR beta chains. Indistinguishability led to the exclusion of some V segments, TRBV6-2 and TRBV6-3 included. A later analysis linked a missense DCLRE1C variant to TCR beta V- and J-gene trimming.

The PCR was carried out with 60 Vbeta primers and 13 Jbeta primers. Assay used: immunoSEQ multiplex PCR; TCRdb lists only in-frame clones, some missing. Of 150,000 to 200,000 clones listed, about 73% are singletons. A note on this clone: Its antigen is still unknown.

The V end was cut by 1 base, the J end by 3 bases, with 10 bases between. CDR3 length equals 15 residues. Per the germline V gene, CDR1 is LNHDA and CDR2 is SQIVND (reference sequence). The clonotype was recovered from a middle-aged woman in good health and CMV-seronegative. V usage is TRBV19 and J usage is TRBJ2-1; D unclear. Material for sequencing was PBMCs. As DNA, the CDR3 is TGTGCCAGTAGTATAGTCCCGGGTTACTACAATGAGCAGTTCTTC. Protein: CASSIVPGYYNEQFF.